The 13 T cell receptor beta chains below were found in one sample sequenced in a study of T cell responses to AZD1222 COVID-19 vaccine (dated by TCRdb to 2020 to 2023). Receptor libraries were prepared by the immunoSEQ multiplex PCR assay. In its TCRdb copy, this immuneACCESS table keeps in-frame sequences only and misses some clones. Where compared with another copy, unresolved V genes explain less than half of these, and the others have no known cause. Within this sample are tens of thousands of clones, with about nine tenths of them counted one time only. In total, the top ten clones hold 7.5% to 9.5% of the sample. This specimen's time point label, per the study, means: baseline before first vaccination. The specimen comprised peripheral blood, sampled on day 0 of AZD1222 vaccination. Receptors originate from an adult in good health.

This sequence joins TRBV7-8 and TRBJ2-7; TRBD1 or TRBD2 may be the D gene (5 bases each). The CDR3 is 15 amino acids. CDR1 is SGHVS and CDR2 is FQNEAQ in the germline V gene. The V end was cut by 1 base, the J end by 4 bases, with 14 bases between. CDR3 sequence: CASSLGGLREYEQYF. The CDR3 coding sequence is TGTGCCAGCAGCTTAGGAGGTCTCAGGGAGTACGAGCAGTACTTC.

The chain carries TRBV15 and TRBJ2-1; D gene uncertain. This CDR3 is built from 14 residues. Between the trimmed V and J ends, which lost 1 base and 5 bases, there was a span of 9 bases. The germline V gene has CDR1 LNHNV and CDR2 YYDKDF (reference sequence). The CDR3 is CATSRARRNNEQFF. In DNA form, the CDR3 reads TGTGCCACCAGCAGAGCCCGCCGGAACAATGAGCAGTTCTTC.

This CDR3 is CASSEALRGTSYEQYF. CDR3 DNA sequence: TGTGCCAGCAGTGAAGCGCTCAGGGGAACCTCCTACGAGCAGTACTTC. The chain has TRBV6-1 and TRBJ2-7; TRBD1 is a possible D gene (6 bases). CDR1 is MNHNS and CDR2 is SASEGT in the germline V gene. The CDR3 has 16 residues. V was trimmed by 0 bases and J by 0 bases, leaving 12 bases between them.

The CDR3 nucleotides read TGTGCCAGCAGCTTGGATGGGTCCGGGGAGCTGTTTTTT. Amino acid sequence: CASSLDGSGELFF. The V call is TRBV7-9, the J call TRBJ2-2, with D hard to call. This CDR3 is 13 amino acids long. Germline V lookup: CDR1 SEHNR, CDR2 FQNEAQ (reference sequence). Between the trimmed V and J ends, which lost 3 bases and 6 bases, there was a span of 8 bases.

V gene TRBV29-1 combines with J gene TRBJ1-2; possible D gene TRBD1, 6 bases. Per germline, CDR1 SQVTM and CDR2 ANQGSEA. CDR3 length: 14 residues. V dropped 1 base and J dropped 5 bases, with 14 bases sitting between them. The chain's CDR3 is CSVEARGAQYGYTF. DNA for the CDR3: TGCAGCGTTGAAGCACGGGGGGCGCAGTATGGCTACACCTTC.

This clone was observed a handful of times. This chain connects TRBV3-1 (or the pseudogene TRBV3-2) to TRBJ1-2, with D maybe TRBD1 (5 bases). V was clipped by 4 bases and J by 7 bases, with 13 bases between them. The CDR3 loop spans 13 amino acids. The V gene's germline CDR1 is LGHDT and CDR2 YNNKEL (reference sequence). DNA of the CDR3: TGTGCCAGCAGCCGGGGGGAGGGCAGTGGCTACACCTTC. Its translation: CASSRGEGSGYTF.

The chain employs TRBV11-2 and TRBJ1-2; D remains unclear. This CDR3 comprises 15 residues. V lost 6 bases and J 3 bases, leaving 17 bases between the germline ends. Germline CDR1 is SGHAT and CDR2 is FQNNGV. The DNA of the CDR3 is TGTGCCAGCAGGTCCCTCCGCACCACGGACTATGGCTACACCTTC. It specifies CASRSLRTTDYGYTF.

The chain joins TRBV23-1 to TRBJ2-3, with 12 bases identical to TRBD1. TRBV23-1 is reported as an ORF; its role is uncertain. Unmatched junction bases numbered 6, after V lost 7 bases and J lost 4 bases. The CDR3 length is 15 residues. CDR3: CASTSGTGGPDTQYF. In DNA form, the CDR3 reads TGCGCCAGCACCTCCGGGACAGGGGGCCCAGATACGCAGTATTTT.

The J gene is TRBJ1-2, the V gene TRBV2; 7 nucleotides agree with TRBD1. The CDR3 extends over 12 amino acids. Losses at the gene ends were 4 bases for V and 5 bases for J; bases not matched to a gene: 1. The germline V gene encodes CDR1 SNHLY and CDR2 FYNNEI. The CDR3 region is CASSVQGYGYTF. In DNA, the CDR3 is TGTGCCAGCAGTGTACAGGGGTATGGCTACACCTTC.

The chain combines TRBV19 with TRBJ1-1; weak D call: TRBD1 (5 bases). The CDR3 has 16 residues. Trimming removed 1 base at V and 2 bases at J, with 14 bases between. Per germline, CDR1 LNHDA and CDR2 SQIVND (reference sequence). The CDR3 spells CASSIGGARRNTEAFF. The CDR3 coding sequence is TGTGCCAGTAGTATAGGAGGGGCGAGAAGAAACACTGAAGCTTTCTTT. The full variable domain, in which reference TRBV19 and TRBJ1-1 provide the parts outside the CDR3, is DGGITQSPKYLFRKEGQNVTLSCEQNLNHDAMYWYRQDPGQGLRLIYYSQIVNDFQKGDIAEGYSVSREKKESFPLTVTSAQKNPTAFYLCASSIGGARRNTEAFFGQGTRLTVV.

This clone appeared once. The sample contains more than one DNA sequence encoding this CDR3. This sequence joins TRBV6-5 and TRBJ1-5; the D gene is possibly TRBD1 (5 bases). The V and J ends lost 6 bases and 1 base respectively, with 7 bases between them. The CDR3 extends over 13 amino acids. In germline, CDR1 is MNHEY, CDR2 SVGAGI. CDR3 DNA sequence: TGTGCCAGCAGCAGGGACAGCAATCAGCCCCAGCATTTT. This sequence encodes CASSRDSNQPQHF.

The chain combines TRBV9 with TRBJ1-2; D unclear. Trimming pared 3 bases from V and 5 bases from J, leaving 14 bases between. The CDR3 contains 14 residues. The germline V gene encodes CDR1 SGDLS and CDR2 YYNGEE. CDR3 amino acids: CASSAAPSQYGYTF. CDR3 coding DNA: TGTGCCAGCAGCGCCGCACCGTCACAGTATGGCTACACCTTC.

The CDR3 protein is CAISDPGLAGDGSYEQYF. The CDR3 region has the DNA TGTGCCATCAGTGACCCTGGCCTAGCGGGAGACGGCTCCTACGAGCAGTACTTC. The V call is TRBV10-3, the J call TRBJ2-7; 10 nucleotides agree with TRBD2. Germline V lookup: CDR1 ENHRY, CDR2 SYGVKD. CDR3 size: 18 residues. V trimming: 3 bases; J trimming: 0 bases; junction bases outside the gene matches: 11.